The next 18 T cell receptor beta chains were all read from a single sample in a study of cytomegalovirus exposure and HLA in healthy donors. A multiplex PCR was run with 60 Vbeta primers and 13 Jbeta primers. The data were produced by immunoSEQ multiplex PCR, yet TCRdb's version contains in-frame clones alone and is incomplete. The sample includes some 250,000 clones, roughly 80% of them seen just once. The source material was PBMCs. The receptors stem from a woman between 40 and 50 years old in good health and CMV-seropositive.

The V and J genes are TRBV19 and TRBJ2-3; 14 nucleotides agree with TRBD2. The CDR3 runs 19 residues. Germline V gives CDR1 LNHDA, CDR2 SQIVND (reference sequence). V lost 5 bases and J lost 5; bases outside the gene matches: 15. The CDR3 sequence is CASSAGLAGVRALKDTQYF. The CDR3 DNA follows: TGTGCCAGTAGTGCGGGACTAGCGGGGGTTCGGGCTTTAAAAGATACGCAGTATTTT.

The chain's CDR3 is CASSQEGGVGYTF. CDR3 bases: TGCGCCAGCAGCCAAGAAGGGGGCGTTGGCTACACCTTC. The chain has TRBV4-1 and TRBJ1-2, with 7 bases matching TRBD1. V shed 0 bases, J shed 7 bases, and the junction held 2 bases outside the gene matches. Germline assignment: CDR1 MGHRA and CDR2 YSYEKL. The CDR3 consists of 13 residues.

The genes are TRBV5-4 and TRBJ1-1; a possible D gene is TRBD1 (6 bases). Germline CDR1 SGHNT, CDR2 YYREEE (reference sequence). This CDR3 contains 13 residues. Deletions cut 4 bases from V and 8 bases from J, with 15 bases between. The CDR3 reads CASSPDRDREAFF. CDR3 nucleotide sequence: TGTGCCAGCAGCCCGGACCGCGACAGGGAAGCTTTCTTT.

J is TRBJ2-2 and V is TRBV5-1; D is perhaps TRBD2 (6 bases). Trimming cost V 6 bases and J 3 bases, with 12 bases left between them. Germline values: CDR1 SGHRS, CDR2 YFSETQ. The CDR3 covers 14 residues. In nucleotides, the CDR3 is TGCGCCAGCAACCCGGGGGTCCACACCGGGGAGCTGTTTTTT. It translates to CASNPGVHTGELFF.

The chain combines TRBV19 with TRBJ2-7; tentative D call: TRBD2 (6 bases). V was cut by 5 bases and J by 4 bases, with 21 bases left in between. The CDR3 is 16 residues long. The germline gives CDR1 LNHDA, CDR2 SQIVND (reference sequence). CDR3 in DNA: TGTGCCAGTAGTTCCTCCGGGCCCTGGAGGGGTTACGAGCAGTACTTC. Its translation: CASSSSGPWRGYEQYF.

V and J are TRBV6-5 and TRBJ1-4; tentatively, D is TRBD1 (6 bases). Germline CDR1 is MNHEY and CDR2 is SVGAGI. The CDR3 contains 12 residues. The germline V and J ends were trimmed by 0 bases and 12 bases, with 8 bases remaining between them. The DNA of the CDR3 is TGTGCCAGCAGTTACTCCGGGGGGCAACTGTTTTTT. This encodes CASSYSGGQLFF.

The rearrangement uses TRBV7-9 and TRBJ2-7; TRBD2 is a possible D gene (7 bases). Germline V gives CDR1 SEHNR, CDR2 FQNEAQ (reference sequence). This CDR3 is 14 amino acids long. Trimming shortened V by 8 bases and J by 2 bases, and 16 bases separated the two germline ends. In DNA, the CDR3 is TGTGCCAGCGGAGCAACGGGGGGCGCCTACGAGCAGTACTTC. Residues: CASGATGGAYEQYF.

Here the CDR3 DNA reads TGTGCCAGCAGCTATATGGGGGGTATGAACACTGAAGCTTTCTTT. It translates to CASSYMGGMNTEAFF. The chain couples TRBV7-9 to TRBJ1-1; TRBD1 might be the D (5 bases). The CDR3 totals 15 residues. The V and J ends lost 4 bases and 0 bases respectively, with 12 bases between them. Germline V gene data show CDR1 as SEHNR and CDR2 as FQNEAQ (reference sequence). The variable domain in full, with the rest retrieved from reference TRBV7-9 and TRBJ1-1, is DTGVSQNPRHKITKRGQNVTFRCDPISEHNRLYWYRQTLGQGPEFLTYFQNEAQLEKSRLLSDRFSAERPKGSFSTLEIQRTEQGDSAMYLCASSYMGGMNTEAFFGQGTRLTVV.

The V gene is TRBV7-2, the J gene TRBJ2-7; D perhaps matches TRBD2 (5 bases). V lost 4 bases and J 2 bases, leaving 12 bases between the germline ends. The CDR3 consists of 14 residues. CDR1 and CDR2 from the germline V gene are SGHTA and FQGNSA. CDR3 region: CASSSRTGTYEQYF. The DNA of the CDR3 is TGTGCCAGCAGCTCCCGGACTGGGACCTACGAGCAGTACTTC.

The rearrangement uses TRBV6-5 and TRBJ1-1, with D possibly matching TRBD1 (5 bases). The V and J ends lost 6 bases and 0 bases respectively, with 8 bases between them. CDR1 is MNHEY, CDR2 SVGAGI, per germline. The CDR3 is 13 residues long. For the CDR3, the DNA is TGTGCCAGCAGGCGGGACCTGAACACTGAAGCTTTCTTT. It encodes CASRRDLNTEAFF.

This clone was observed a handful of times. This CDR3 is CASGLVGAGGSSYNEQFF. CDR3 bases: TGTGCTAGTGGTTTGGTAGGGGCGGGGGGGAGCTCCTACAATGAGCAGTTCTTC. V gene TRBV12-5 combines with J gene TRBJ2-1; 9 bases align to TRBD2. There are 18 residues in the CDR3. Germline values: CDR1 LGHNT, CDR2 FRNRAP. The trim removed 0 bases at V and 0 bases at J, leaving 6 bases unmatched.

The CDR3 bases are TGCAGCGTTCGCCGGGAGACGGGAGATGGCACCGGGGAGCTGTTTTTT. Translated: CSVRRETGDGTGELFF. The chain carries TRBV29-1 and TRBJ2-2, with D possibly matching TRBD2 (6 bases). This CDR3 comprises 16 residues. V was trimmed by 5 bases and J by 4 bases, leaving 20 bases between them. Germline loops: CDR1 SQVTM, CDR2 ANQGSEA.

The rearrangement uses TRBV7-6 and TRBJ2-1; 10 bases fit TRBD1. Germline CDR1 and CDR2: SGHVS and FNYEAQ. The CDR3 length is 15 residues. V was pared by 5 bases and J by 2 bases, with 3 bases of the junction left unmatched. The CDR3 DNA follows: TGTGCCAGCAGCCGCGGACAGGGGGCCTACAATGAGCAGTTCTTC. Its protein product is CASSRGQGAYNEQFF.

The chain joins TRBV19 to TRBJ2-7; tentative D call: TRBD2 (6 bases). The CDR3 runs 15 residues. V dropped 1 base and J dropped 0 bases, with 10 bases sitting between them. CDR1 LNHDA and CDR2 SQIVND come from the germline V gene (reference sequence). The CDR3 here is CASSIVRGSSYEQYF. CDR3 in DNA: TGTGCCAGTAGTATAGTCCGGGGGAGCTCCTACGAGCAGTACTTC.

This clone has more than one count but fewer than ten. This chain joins TRBV7-9 and TRBJ2-5, with 7 nucleotides matching TRBD1. Germline CDR1 SEHNR, CDR2 FQNEAQ (reference sequence). The CDR3 runs 15 residues. V shed 4 bases and J 4 bases; nucleotides not matched to a gene: 9. The CDR3 here is CASSSDRQAGETQYF. The CDR3 DNA follows: TGTGCCAGCAGCTCGGACAGGCAGGCCGGAGAGACCCAGTACTTC.

This clone was observed a single time. The genes are TRBV7-9 and TRBJ1-1; D gene uncertain. Per germline, CDR1 SEHNR and CDR2 FQNEAQ (reference sequence). V was trimmed by 2 bases and J by 4 bases, leaving 11 bases between them. CDR3 length equals 14 residues. Here the CDR3 DNA reads TGTGCCAGCAGCTTAAGTGTTGGAGGCACTGAAGCTTTCTTT. Translating gives CASSLSVGGTEAFF.

This clone has a handful of counts. V is TRBV5-1 and J is TRBJ2-7, with D possibly being TRBD2 (5 bases). Germline values: CDR1 SGHRS, CDR2 YFSETQ. The length of the CDR3 is 14 residues. Trimming took 1 base from V and 3 from J, leaving 11 bases between them. CDR3 nucleotide sequence: TGCGCCAGCAGCTTGAGTTCTAGCCTCTACGAGCAGTACTTC. It codes for CASSLSSSLYEQYF.

This chain joins TRBV6-5 and TRBJ1-1; D may be TRBD1 (6 bases). The CDR3 contains 16 residues. Germline lookup yields CDR1 MNHEY and CDR2 SVGAGI. Trimming cost V 3 bases and J 1 base, with 15 bases left between them. The CDR3 sequence is CASSYMRGGANTEAFF. For the CDR3, the DNA is TGTGCCAGCAGTTATATGCGAGGGGGTGCGAACACTGAAGCTTTCTTT.